A selection of T cell receptor beta chains follows, all from one sample in a study of memory CD8 T cells in hepatitis C reinfection. Sequencing used immunoSEQ multiplex PCR; TCRdb keeps in-frame clones, though not all of them. The table has around 47,000 clones, 88% seen once. The sequencing input was naive CD8+ T cells sorted from blood. The source is a man aged 18 to 30 with hepatitis C virus infection. CDR3s include the opening cysteine and the closing phenylalanine or tryptophan. The D gene is left open where the match is weak. Clone size is given for some rows only: seen once, a few or many times, or a class if the clone is expanded.

d_gene | j_gene | v_gene | abundance | CDR3nt | CDR3aa
TRBD2 | TRBJ2-1 | TRBV9 | - | TGTGCCAGCAGCGAGCCGGGACTAGCTTACAATGAGCAGTTCTTC | CASSEPGLAYNEQFF
- | TRBJ2-7 | TRBV27 | - | TGTGCCAGCAGCCCATTTAGCGGCAGCCCCTACGAGCAGTACTTC | CASSPFSGSPYEQYF
TRBD1 | TRBJ2-7 | TRBV27 | - | TGTGCCAGCAGAACAGGGGGTTCCTACGAGCAGTACTTC | CASRTGGSYEQYF
TRBD1 | TRBJ1-1 | TRBV18 | - | TGTGCCAGCTCACCTGAGAGGGGGCAGGTAGGCCTCGTCGGTTTTGACACTGAAGCTTTCTTT | CASSPERGQVGLVGFDTEAFF
- | TRBJ2-1 | TRBV10-3 | - | TGTGCCATCAGTGAGGCGCAGTGGGGGCGAGGGTACAATGAGCAGTTCTTC | CAISEAQWGRGYNEQFF
TRBD1 | TRBJ2-1 | TRBV10-3 | once | TGTGCCATCAGTGAATTTAACAGGGGGAAGGTGGGGAATGAGCAGTTCTTC | CAISEFNRGKVGNEQFF
- | TRBJ1-3 | TRBV29-1 | - | TGCAGCGCGCGGGACTCTGGAAACACCATATATTTT | CSARDSGNTIYF
- | TRBJ1-2 | TRBV29-1 | - | TGCAGCGTTGAAGCCTCTAACTATGGCTACACCTTC | CSVEASNYGYTF
TRBD1 | TRBJ1-2 | TRBV6-1 | - | TGTGCCAGCGGGGGGGCAGGGACAGGAAACTATGGCTACACCTTC | CASGGAGTGNYGYTF
TRBD1 | TRBJ1-2 | TRBV7-2 | - | TGTGCCAGCAGCTTCCCCCCGGGACAGGGGGTTTTGGGCTACACCTTC | CASSFPPGQGVLGYTF
TRBD1 | TRBJ1-5 | TRBV19 | - | TGTGCCAGTAGTGCTTGGGACAGCAACAATCAGCCCCAGCATTTT | CASSAWDSNNQPQHF
TRBD2 | TRBJ2-6 | TRBV4-2 | - | TGTGCCAGCAGCACTAGCGGAAGCTCTGGGGCCAACGTCCTGACTTTC | CASSTSGSSGANVLTF
TRBD2 | TRBJ2-3 | TRBV29-1 | once | TGCAGCGTTAGTGTCCTGGGGGGGTTGAGGTCCGATACGCAGTATTTT | CSVSVLGGLRSDTQYF
TRBD1 | TRBJ2-3 | TRBV27 | - | TGTGCCAGCAGTTTTTCGGGACAGGGTGTGGAAGATACGCAGTATTTT | CASSFSGQGVEDTQYF
- | TRBJ2-7 | TRBV19 | - | TGTGCCAGTAGTGACGGGAGCGGCGAGCAGTACTTC | CASSDGSGEQYF